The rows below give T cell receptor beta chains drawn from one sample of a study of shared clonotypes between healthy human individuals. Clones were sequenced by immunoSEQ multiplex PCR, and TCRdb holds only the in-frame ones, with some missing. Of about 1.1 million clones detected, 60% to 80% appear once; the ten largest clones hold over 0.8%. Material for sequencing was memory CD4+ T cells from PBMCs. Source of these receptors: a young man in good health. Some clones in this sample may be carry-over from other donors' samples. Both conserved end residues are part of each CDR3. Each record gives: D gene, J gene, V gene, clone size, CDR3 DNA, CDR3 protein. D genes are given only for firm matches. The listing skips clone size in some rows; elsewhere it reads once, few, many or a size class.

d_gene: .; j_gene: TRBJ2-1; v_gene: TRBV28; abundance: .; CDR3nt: TGTGCCAGCAGGCAGGGTTCTCACTACTACAATGAGCAGTTCTTC; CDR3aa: CASRQGSHYYNEQFF
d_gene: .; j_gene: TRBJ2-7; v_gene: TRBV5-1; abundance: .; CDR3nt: TGCGCCAGCAGCTTGTCGGGAGTCTCCTCCTACGAGCAGTACTTC; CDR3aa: CASSLSGVSSYEQYF
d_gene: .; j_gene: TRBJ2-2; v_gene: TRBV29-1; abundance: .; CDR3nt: TGCAGCGTATCGCAGACGAACACTGGGGAGCTGTTTTTT; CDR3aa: CSVSQTNTGELFF
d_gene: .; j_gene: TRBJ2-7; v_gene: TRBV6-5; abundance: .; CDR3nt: TGTGCCAGCAGTTTCCTGGGCCCCCAAGTTTTAAGCTTC; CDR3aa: CASSFLGPQVLSF
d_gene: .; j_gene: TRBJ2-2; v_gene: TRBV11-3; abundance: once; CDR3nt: TGTGCCAGCAGCTCACTCGATGGCGGGGAGCTGTTTTTT; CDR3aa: CASSSLDGGELFF
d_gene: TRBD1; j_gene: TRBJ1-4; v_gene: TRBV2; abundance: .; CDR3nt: TGTGCCAGCAGGCTTGACAGGGGAACTAATGAAAAACTGTTTTTT; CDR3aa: CASRLDRGTNEKLFF
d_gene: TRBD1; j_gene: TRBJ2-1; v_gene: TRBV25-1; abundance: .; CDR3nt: TGTGCCAGCAGTGGGGACAGGGCTTACAATGAGCAGTTCTTC; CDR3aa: CASSGDRAYNEQFF
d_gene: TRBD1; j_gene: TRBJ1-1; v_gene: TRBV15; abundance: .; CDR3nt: TGTGCCACCAGCAGGGAACAGGGGGGCACTGAAGCTTTCTTT; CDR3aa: CATSREQGGTEAFF
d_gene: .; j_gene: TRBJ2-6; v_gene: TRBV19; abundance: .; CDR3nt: TGTGCCAGTAGTCGTTACTCTGGGGCCAACGTCCTGACTTTC; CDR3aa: CASSRYSGANVLTF
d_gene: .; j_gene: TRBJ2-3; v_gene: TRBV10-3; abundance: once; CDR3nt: TGTGCCATCAGGGGCGGCTGGGCTTCAGATACGCAGTATTTT; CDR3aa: CAIRGGWASDTQYF
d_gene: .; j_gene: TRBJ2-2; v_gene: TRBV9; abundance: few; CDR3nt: TGTGCCAGCAGCAGCCGGGAGACGGGCACCGGGGAGCTGTTTTTT; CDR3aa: CASSSRETGTGELFF
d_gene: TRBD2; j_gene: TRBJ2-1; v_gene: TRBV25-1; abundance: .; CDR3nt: TGTGCCAGCAGTGGAGCCCTAGCGGGAGGCTGGAATGAGCAGTTCTTC; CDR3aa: CASSGALAGGWNEQFF
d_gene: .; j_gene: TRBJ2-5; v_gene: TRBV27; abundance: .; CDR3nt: TGTGCCAGCAGTTTATCCGGGGGCCCCCAGTACTTC; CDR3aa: CASSLSGGPQYF
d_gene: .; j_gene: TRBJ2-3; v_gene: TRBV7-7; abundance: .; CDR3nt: TGTGCCAGCAGCGAGGGACTTTCCACAGATACGCAGTATTTT; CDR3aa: CASSEGLSTDTQYF
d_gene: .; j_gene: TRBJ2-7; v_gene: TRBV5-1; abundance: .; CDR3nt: TGCGCCAGCAGCTTGGTGGGGACCTACGAGCAGTACTTC; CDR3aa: CASSLVGTYEQYF
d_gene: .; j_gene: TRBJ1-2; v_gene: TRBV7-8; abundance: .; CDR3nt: TGTGCCAGCAGCTTCCGGGACACCCCCTATGGCTACACCTTC; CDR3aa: CASSFRDTPYGYTF
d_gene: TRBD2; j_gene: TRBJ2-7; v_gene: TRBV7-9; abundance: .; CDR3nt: TGTGCCAGCAGCTTGGAGGAACTAGCGGACGAGCAGTACTTC; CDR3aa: CASSLEELADEQYF
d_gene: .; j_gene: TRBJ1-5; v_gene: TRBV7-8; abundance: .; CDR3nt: TGTGCCAGCAGCTACCAAACCTTTAATCAGCCCCAGCATTTT; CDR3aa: CASSYQTFNQPQHF
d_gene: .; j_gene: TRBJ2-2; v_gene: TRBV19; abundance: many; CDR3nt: TGTGCCAGTAGTGTGGGGGGAGTAAGCACCGGGGAGCTGTTTTTT; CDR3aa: CASSVGGVSTGELFF
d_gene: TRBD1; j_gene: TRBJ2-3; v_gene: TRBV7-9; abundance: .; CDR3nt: TGTGCCAGCAGCTTCGGACAGGGTAGCACAGATACGCAGTATTTT; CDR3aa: CASSFGQGSTDTQYF
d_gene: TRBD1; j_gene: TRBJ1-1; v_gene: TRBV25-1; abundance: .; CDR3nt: TGTGCCAGCAGTGCCGCCGGGACAGTCGCTGAAGCTTTCTTT; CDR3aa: CASSAAGTVAEAFF
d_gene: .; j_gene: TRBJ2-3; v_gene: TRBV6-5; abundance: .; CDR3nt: TGTGCCAGCAGTTACTCAGGGGGGTCAGATACGCAGTATTTT; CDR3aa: CASSYSGGSDTQYF
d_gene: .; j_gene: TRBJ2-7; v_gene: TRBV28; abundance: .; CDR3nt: TGTGCCAGCAGTTTATACGGGGAGGCCTACGAGCAGTACTTC; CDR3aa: CASSLYGEAYEQYF
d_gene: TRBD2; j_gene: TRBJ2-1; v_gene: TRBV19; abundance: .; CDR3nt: TGTGCCAGTAGTATTGGTACTAGCGGTCTAATAAATGAGCAGTTCTTC; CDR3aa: CASSIGTSGLINEQFF
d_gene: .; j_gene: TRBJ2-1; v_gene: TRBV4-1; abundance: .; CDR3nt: TGCGCCAGCAGCCAAGATACGGGATCCTACAATGAGCAGTTCTTC; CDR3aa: CASSQDTGSYNEQFF
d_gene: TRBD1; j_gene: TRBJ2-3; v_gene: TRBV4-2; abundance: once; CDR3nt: TGTGCCAGCAGCCAAAACCGACAGGGGATTAGGCAGTATTTT; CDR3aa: CASSQNRQGIRQYF
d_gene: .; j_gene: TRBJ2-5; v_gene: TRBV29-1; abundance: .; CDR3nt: TGCAGCGTTGATGAGTCGGGACCTGCCTACTTC; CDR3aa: CSVDESGPAYF
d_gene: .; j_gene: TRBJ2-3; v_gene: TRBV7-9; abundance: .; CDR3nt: TGTGCCAGCAGCAATCCACTCCTTCGGAGCACAGATACGCAGTATTTT; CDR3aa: CASSNPLLRSTDTQYF
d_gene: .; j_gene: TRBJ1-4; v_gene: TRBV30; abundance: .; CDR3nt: TGTGCCTGGAGCCCGGGACTTGGGTCTGAAAAACTGTTTTTT; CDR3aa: CAWSPGLGSEKLFF